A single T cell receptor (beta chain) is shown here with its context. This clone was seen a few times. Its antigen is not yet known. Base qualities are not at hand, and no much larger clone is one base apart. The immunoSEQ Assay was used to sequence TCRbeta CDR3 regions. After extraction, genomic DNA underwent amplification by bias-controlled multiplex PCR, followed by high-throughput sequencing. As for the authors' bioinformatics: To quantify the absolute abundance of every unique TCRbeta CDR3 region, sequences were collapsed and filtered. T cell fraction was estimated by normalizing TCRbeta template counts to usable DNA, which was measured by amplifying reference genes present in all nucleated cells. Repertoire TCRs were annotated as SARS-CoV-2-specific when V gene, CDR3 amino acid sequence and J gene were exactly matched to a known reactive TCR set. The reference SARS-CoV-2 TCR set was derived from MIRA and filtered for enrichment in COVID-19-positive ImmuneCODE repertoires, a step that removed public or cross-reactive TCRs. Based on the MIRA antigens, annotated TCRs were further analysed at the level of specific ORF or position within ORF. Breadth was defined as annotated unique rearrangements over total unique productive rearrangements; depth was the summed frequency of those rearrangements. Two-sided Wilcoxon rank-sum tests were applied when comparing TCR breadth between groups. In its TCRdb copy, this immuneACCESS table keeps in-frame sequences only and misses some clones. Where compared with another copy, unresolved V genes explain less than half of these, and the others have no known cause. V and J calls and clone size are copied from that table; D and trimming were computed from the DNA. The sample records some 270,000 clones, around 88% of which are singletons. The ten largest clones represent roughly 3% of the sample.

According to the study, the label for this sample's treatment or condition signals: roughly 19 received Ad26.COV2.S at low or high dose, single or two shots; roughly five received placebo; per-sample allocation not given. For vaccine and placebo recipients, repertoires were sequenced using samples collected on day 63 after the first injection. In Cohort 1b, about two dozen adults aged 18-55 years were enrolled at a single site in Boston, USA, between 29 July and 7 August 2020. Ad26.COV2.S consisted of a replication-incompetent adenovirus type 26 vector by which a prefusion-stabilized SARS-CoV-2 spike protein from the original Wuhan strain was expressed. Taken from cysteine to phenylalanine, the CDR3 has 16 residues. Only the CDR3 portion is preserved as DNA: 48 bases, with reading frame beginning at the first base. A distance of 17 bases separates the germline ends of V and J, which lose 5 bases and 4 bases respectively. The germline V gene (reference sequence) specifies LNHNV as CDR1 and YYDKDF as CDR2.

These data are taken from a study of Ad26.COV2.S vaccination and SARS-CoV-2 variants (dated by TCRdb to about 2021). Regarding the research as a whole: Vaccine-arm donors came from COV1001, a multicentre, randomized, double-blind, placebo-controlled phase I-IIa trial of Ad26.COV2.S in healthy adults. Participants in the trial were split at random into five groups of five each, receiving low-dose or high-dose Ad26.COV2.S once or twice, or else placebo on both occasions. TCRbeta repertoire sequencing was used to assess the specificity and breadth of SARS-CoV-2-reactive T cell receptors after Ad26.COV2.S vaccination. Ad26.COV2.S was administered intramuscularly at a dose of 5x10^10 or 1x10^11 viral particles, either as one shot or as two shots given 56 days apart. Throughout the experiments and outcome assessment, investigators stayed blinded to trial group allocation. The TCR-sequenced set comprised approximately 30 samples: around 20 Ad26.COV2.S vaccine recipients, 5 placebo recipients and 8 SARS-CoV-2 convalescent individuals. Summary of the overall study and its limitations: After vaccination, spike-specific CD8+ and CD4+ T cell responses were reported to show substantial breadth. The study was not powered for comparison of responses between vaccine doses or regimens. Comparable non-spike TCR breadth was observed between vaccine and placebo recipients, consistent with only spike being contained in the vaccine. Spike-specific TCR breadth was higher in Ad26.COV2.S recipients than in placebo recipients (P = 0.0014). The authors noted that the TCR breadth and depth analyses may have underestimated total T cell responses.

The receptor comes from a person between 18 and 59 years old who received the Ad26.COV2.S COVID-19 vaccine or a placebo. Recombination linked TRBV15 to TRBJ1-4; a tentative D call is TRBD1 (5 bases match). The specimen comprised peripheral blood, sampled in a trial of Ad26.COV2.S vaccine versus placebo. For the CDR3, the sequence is CATSGQGGYDNEKLFF. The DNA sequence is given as TGTGCCACCAGCGGCCAGGGAGGGTATGATAATGAAAAACTGTTTTTT. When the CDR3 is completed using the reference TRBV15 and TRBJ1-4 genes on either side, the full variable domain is DAMVIQNPRYQVTQFGKPVTLSCSQTLNHNVMYWYQQKSSQAPKLLFHYYDKDFNNEADTPDNFQSRRPNTSFCFLDIRSPGLGDTAMYLCATSGQGGYDNEKLFFGSGTQLSVL.